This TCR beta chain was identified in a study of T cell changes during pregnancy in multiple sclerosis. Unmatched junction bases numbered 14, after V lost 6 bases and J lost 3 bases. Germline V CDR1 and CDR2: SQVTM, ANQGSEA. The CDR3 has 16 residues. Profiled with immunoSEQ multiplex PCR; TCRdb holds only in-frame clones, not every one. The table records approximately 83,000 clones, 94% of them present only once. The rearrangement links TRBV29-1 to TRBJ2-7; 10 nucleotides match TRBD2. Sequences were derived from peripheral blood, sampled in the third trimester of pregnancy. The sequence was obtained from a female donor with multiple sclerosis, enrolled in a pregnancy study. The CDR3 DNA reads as TGCAGCGTATCCCGGGGAGGGCTAGCGGGAGACTACGAGCAGTACTTC. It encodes CSVSRGGLAGDYEQYF.